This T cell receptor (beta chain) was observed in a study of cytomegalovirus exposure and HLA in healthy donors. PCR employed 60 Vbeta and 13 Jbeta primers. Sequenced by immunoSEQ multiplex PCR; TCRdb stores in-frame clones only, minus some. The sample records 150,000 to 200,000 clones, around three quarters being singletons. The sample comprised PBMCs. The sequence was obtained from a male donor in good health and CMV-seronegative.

The CDR3 here is CASSIERGGIRVKLFF. The CDR3 bases are TGTGCCAGTAGTATAGAGAGGGGAGGCATCCGGGTAAAACTGTTTTTT. V gene TRBV19 combines with J gene TRBJ1-4; D may be TRBD1 (5 bases). Germline V gives CDR1 LNHDA, CDR2 SQIVND (reference sequence). Trimming removed 0 bases at V and 10 bases at J, with 18 bases between. The CDR3 contains 16 residues.